This T cell receptor beta chain comes out of a study of shared clonotypes between healthy human individuals. The wider study: The study enrolled two women and a few men aged 18 to 49. Overall study results and limits: Limited genetic and exposure-history diversity came from having few donors. Researchers found naive subsets generally carried larger estimated richness than memory subsets.

Each replicate PCR on the sorted subsets used about 220 ng DNA (around 30,000 T cell genomes). Using immunoSEQ multiplex PCR, the repertoire was profiled, and TCRdb retains in-frame clones only, with some absent. Counted here are over a million clones, over 95% occurring once; the ten biggest clones make up approximately 1%. As to this clone: The antigen remains undetermined.

Germline V gives CDR1 SGHNT, CDR2 YYREEE (reference sequence). Trimming took 2 bases from V and 3 from J, leaving 15 bases between them. The CDR3 spans 16 residues. The TCR was taken from a man younger than 40 in good health. Sequencing was performed on naive CD4+ T cells sorted from blood. Subset here: CD45RA+ positively selected. The chain employs TRBV5-4 and TRBJ2-1; a weak D match, TRBD1 (6 bases). The CDR3 reads CASSLGGRQFYNEQFF. The CDR3 bases are TGTGCCAGCAGCTTAGGGGGAAGGCAGTTCTACAATGAGCAGTTCTTC. The variable domain in full, with the rest retrieved from reference TRBV5-4 and TRBJ2-1, is ETGVTQSPTHLIKTRGQQVTLRCSSQSGHNTVSWYQQALGQGPQFIFQYYREEENGRGNFPPRFSGLQFPNYSSELNVNALELDDSALYLCASSLGGRQFYNEQFFGPGTRLTVL.